The sequence of this T cell receptor beta chain was determined in a study of blood T cell repertoires in COVID-19. For the study at large: Researchers got acute and convalescent COVID-19 samples from the United States, Italy and Spain. T cells, B-cell-depleted T cells, or PBMCs provided the cDNA or gDNA that served as material.

Per the original data handling: For nucleated cells, counts were estimated from reference gene primer amplification. Profiling relied on immunoSEQ multiplex PCR, and the TCRdb table lists in-frame clones only, not all of them. From that table come the V and J calls and clone size; the DNA was used to work out D and trimming. Of around 110,000 clones detected, 90% appear once; the ten largest clones hold under 2%. V was clipped by 6 bases and J by 5 bases; unmatched bases: 13. Germline CDR1 reads SGHDT; CDR2 reads YYEEEE. The CDR3 totals 15 residues. The rearrangement links TRBV5-6 to TRBJ2-5; 7 bases map to TRBD1. The source is a human donor with active COVID-19. The donor label of this sample is uncertain. Sequenced sample: peripheral blood. The CDR3 region has the DNA TGTGCCAGCAATGCGCAGGGGGTTGAGGGGGAGACCCAGTACTTC. Protein product: CASNAQGVEGETQYF. Variable domain in full (rest from reference TRBV5-6 and TRBJ2-5): DAGVTQSPTHLIKTRGQQVTLRCSPKSGHDTVSWYQQALGQGPQFIFQYYEEEERQRGNFPDRFSGHQFPNYSSELNVNALLLGDSALYLCASNAQGVEGETQYFGPGTRLLVL.